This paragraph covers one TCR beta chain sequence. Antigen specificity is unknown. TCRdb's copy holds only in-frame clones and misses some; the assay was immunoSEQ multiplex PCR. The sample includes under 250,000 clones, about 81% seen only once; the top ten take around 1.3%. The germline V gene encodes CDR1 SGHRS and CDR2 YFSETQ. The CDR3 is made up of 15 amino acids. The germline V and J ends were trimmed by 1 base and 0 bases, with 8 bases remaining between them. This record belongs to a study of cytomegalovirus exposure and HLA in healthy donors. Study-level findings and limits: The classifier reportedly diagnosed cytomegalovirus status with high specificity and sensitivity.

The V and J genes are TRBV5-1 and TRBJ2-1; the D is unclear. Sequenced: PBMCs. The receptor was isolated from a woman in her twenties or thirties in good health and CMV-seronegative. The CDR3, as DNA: TGCGCCAGCAGCTTGACTCACGACTCCTACAATGAGCAGTTCTTC. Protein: CASSLTHDSYNEQFF.